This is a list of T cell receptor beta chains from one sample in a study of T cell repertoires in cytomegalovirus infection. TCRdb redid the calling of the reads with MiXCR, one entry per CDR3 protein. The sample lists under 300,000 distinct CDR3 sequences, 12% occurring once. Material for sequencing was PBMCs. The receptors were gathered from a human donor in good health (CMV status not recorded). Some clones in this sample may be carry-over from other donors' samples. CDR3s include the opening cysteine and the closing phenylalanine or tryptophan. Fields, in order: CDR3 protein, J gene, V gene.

cdr3_aa: CASSSASGGAYNEQFF
j_call: TRBJ2-1
v_call: TRBV7-3

cdr3_aa: CASSLDSRPDTQYF
j_call: TRBJ2-3
v_call: TRBV7-2

cdr3_aa: CASSLTSWADTQYF
j_call: TRBJ2-3
v_call: TRBV7-2

cdr3_aa: CASSRRGLDGYTF
j_call: TRBJ1-2
v_call: TRBV2

cdr3_aa: CASSLGAGVLNEQFF
j_call: TRBJ2-1
v_call: TRBV27

cdr3_aa: CAISDSGGPYNEQFF
j_call: TRBJ2-1
v_call: TRBV10-3

cdr3_aa: CASSLAGSASQETQYF
j_call: TRBJ2-5
v_call: TRBV28

cdr3_aa: CASSFSISRTEAFF
j_call: TRBJ1-1
v_call: TRBV5-6

cdr3_aa: CSASRGPRYEQYF
j_call: TRBJ2-7
v_call: TRBV20-1

cdr3_aa: CSAREGAGRYEQYF
j_call: TRBJ2-7
v_call: TRBV20-1

cdr3_aa: CASSLGPGGQETQYF
j_call: TRBJ2-5
v_call: TRBV7-6

cdr3_aa: CASSETGVGQPQHF
j_call: TRBJ1-5
v_call: TRBV14

cdr3_aa: CASSYSVSSYEQYF
j_call: TRBJ2-7
v_call: TRBV7-2

cdr3_aa: CASSQEHPNTGELFF
j_call: TRBJ2-2
v_call: TRBV3-1

cdr3_aa: CASSITTGNSYEQYF
j_call: TRBJ2-7
v_call: TRBV19

cdr3_aa: CAISELGAIGEQYF
j_call: TRBJ2-7
v_call: TRBV10-3

cdr3_aa: CASSQVAGGRQETQYF
j_call: TRBJ2-5
v_call: TRBV14

cdr3_aa: CASSLLSGVKETQYF
j_call: TRBJ2-5
v_call: TRBV7-9

cdr3_aa: CASSESRGFYGYTF
j_call: TRBJ1-2
v_call: TRBV2

cdr3_aa: CAALDRDVFPDTQYF
j_call: TRBJ2-3
v_call: TRBV2

cdr3_aa: CASSSTGGGNEKLFF
j_call: TRBJ1-4
v_call: TRBV6-2/TRBV6-3

cdr3_aa: CASSPPINTEAFF
j_call: TRBJ1-1
v_call: TRBV18

cdr3_aa: CASSPGGLKNEQFF
j_call: TRBJ2-1
v_call: TRBV28

cdr3_aa: CSARDPGRDTQYF
j_call: TRBJ2-3
v_call: TRBV20-1

cdr3_aa: CASSRGGQGYNEQFF
j_call: TRBJ2-1
v_call: TRBV5-5

cdr3_aa: CSILGDPQETQYF
j_call: TRBJ2-5
v_call: TRBV20-1

cdr3_aa: CASSSAGTENSPLHF
j_call: TRBJ1-6
v_call: TRBV11-1

cdr3_aa: CASKTAGGSYEQYF
j_call: TRBJ2-7
v_call: TRBV28

cdr3_aa: CASSPTGGNTEAFF
j_call: TRBJ1-1
v_call: TRBV7-8

cdr3_aa: CSALGRGNTGELFF
j_call: TRBJ2-2
v_call: TRBV20-1

cdr3_aa: CSVAETDTQYF
j_call: TRBJ2-3
v_call: TRBV29-1

cdr3_aa: CATSIRLPGDTGELFF
j_call: TRBJ2-2
v_call: TRBV15

cdr3_aa: CASSLDLDRAKQFF
j_call: TRBJ2-1
v_call: TRBV7-8

cdr3_aa: CASSLMTGRGPDTQYF
j_call: TRBJ2-3
v_call: TRBV7-2

cdr3_aa: CASKIQGPNYGYTF
j_call: TRBJ1-2
v_call: TRBV7-2

cdr3_aa: CSVADRRVSETQYF
j_call: TRBJ2-5
v_call: TRBV29-1

cdr3_aa: CASSFPGQLNYGYTF
j_call: TRBJ1-2
v_call: TRBV5-4

cdr3_aa: CASRSGIEFQPQHF
j_call: TRBJ1-5
v_call: TRBV19

cdr3_aa: CASSSGTVSGYTF
j_call: TRBJ1-2
v_call: TRBV27

cdr3_aa: CASVSEQSSGNTIYF
j_call: TRBJ1-3
v_call: TRBV28

cdr3_aa: CSARPQRRASGNRDEQFF
j_call: TRBJ2-1
v_call: TRBV20-1

cdr3_aa: CASRAGTSGRTDTQYF
j_call: TRBJ2-3
v_call: TRBV2

cdr3_aa: CASSDPGDYGYTF
j_call: TRBJ1-2
v_call: TRBV25-1

cdr3_aa: CASSLGQGHPGELFF
j_call: TRBJ2-2
v_call: TRBV7-2

cdr3_aa: CASSQGPEQPQHF
j_call: TRBJ1-5
v_call: TRBV2

cdr3_aa: CAISESPQGAGNEQFF
j_call: TRBJ2-1
v_call: TRBV10-3

cdr3_aa: CASSEIGPYNEQFF
j_call: TRBJ2-1
v_call: TRBV2

cdr3_aa: CASSLGDSLDGYTF
j_call: TRBJ1-2
v_call: TRBV7-2

cdr3_aa: CASSGVVGQPQHF
j_call: TRBJ1-5
v_call: TRBV9

cdr3_aa: CASSSLDRDLATYEQYF
j_call: TRBJ2-7
v_call: TRBV7-6

cdr3_aa: CASSRRVETQYF
j_call: TRBJ2-5
v_call: TRBV7-6

cdr3_aa: CASSLNGGTNSPLHF
j_call: TRBJ1-6
v_call: TRBV7-2

cdr3_aa: CASSTGQGGRSNQPQHF
j_call: TRBJ1-5
v_call: TRBV28

cdr3_aa: CASSGTGGQPDTQYF
j_call: TRBJ2-3
v_call: TRBV6-5

cdr3_aa: CASSLERASTDTQYF
j_call: TRBJ2-3
v_call: TRBV5-1

cdr3_aa: CSARTSGAYEQYF
j_call: TRBJ2-7
v_call: TRBV20-1

cdr3_aa: CASSIWGGGANVLTF
j_call: TRBJ2-6
v_call: TRBV19

cdr3_aa: CASSRDREQYF
j_call: TRBJ2-7
v_call: TRBV7-2

cdr3_aa: CASSEKDSASYEQYF
j_call: TRBJ2-7
v_call: TRBV25-1

cdr3_aa: CASSPHGYTSEQYF
j_call: TRBJ2-7
v_call: TRBV7-2